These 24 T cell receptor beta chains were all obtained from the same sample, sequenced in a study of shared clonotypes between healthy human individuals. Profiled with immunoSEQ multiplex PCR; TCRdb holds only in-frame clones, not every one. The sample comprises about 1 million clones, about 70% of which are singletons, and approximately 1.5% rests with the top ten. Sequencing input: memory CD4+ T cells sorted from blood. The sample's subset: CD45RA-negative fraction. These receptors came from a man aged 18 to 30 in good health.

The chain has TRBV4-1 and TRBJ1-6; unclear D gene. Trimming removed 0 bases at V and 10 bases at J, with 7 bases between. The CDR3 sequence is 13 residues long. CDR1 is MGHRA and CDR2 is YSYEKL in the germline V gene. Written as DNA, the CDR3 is TGCGCCAGCAGCCAAGATTCCTGGTCACCCCTCCACTTT. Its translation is CASSQDSWSPLHF.

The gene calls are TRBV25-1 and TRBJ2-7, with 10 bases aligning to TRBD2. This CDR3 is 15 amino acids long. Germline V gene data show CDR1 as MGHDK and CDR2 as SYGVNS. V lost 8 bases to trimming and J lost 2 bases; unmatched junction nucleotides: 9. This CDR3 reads CASSPSLAGPYEQYF. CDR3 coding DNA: TGTGCCAGCTCCCCCTCACTAGCGGGGCCCTACGAGCAGTACTTC.

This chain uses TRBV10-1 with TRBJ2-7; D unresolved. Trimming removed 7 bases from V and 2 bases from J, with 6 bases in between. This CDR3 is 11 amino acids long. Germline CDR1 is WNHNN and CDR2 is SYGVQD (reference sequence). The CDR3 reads CASTNPYEQYF. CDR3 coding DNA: TGCGCCAGCACGAATCCCTACGAGCAGTACTTC.

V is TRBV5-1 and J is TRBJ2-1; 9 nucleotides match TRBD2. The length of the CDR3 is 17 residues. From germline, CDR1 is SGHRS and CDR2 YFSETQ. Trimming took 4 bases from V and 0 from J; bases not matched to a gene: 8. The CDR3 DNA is TGCGCCAGCAGCGGGGAGACTAGCGGACCCTCCTACAATGAGCAGTTCTTC. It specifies CASSGETSGPSYNEQFF.

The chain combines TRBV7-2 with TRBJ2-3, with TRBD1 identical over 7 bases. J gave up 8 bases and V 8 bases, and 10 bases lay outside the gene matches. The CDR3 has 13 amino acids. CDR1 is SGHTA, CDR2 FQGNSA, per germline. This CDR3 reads CASRRTGTGTQYF. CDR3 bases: TGTGCCAGCCGACGGACAGGAACGGGTACGCAGTATTTT.

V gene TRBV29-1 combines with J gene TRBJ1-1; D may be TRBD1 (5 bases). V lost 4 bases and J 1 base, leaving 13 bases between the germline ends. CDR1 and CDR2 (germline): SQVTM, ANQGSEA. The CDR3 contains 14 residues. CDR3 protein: CSVARGGRNTEAFF. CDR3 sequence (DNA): TGCAGCGTTGCTCGGGGCGGACGGAACACTGAAGCTTTCTTT.

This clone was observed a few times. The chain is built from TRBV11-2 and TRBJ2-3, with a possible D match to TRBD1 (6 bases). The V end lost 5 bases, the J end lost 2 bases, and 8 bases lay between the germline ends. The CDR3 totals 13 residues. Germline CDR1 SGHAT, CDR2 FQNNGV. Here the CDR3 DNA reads TGTGCCAGCAGCCAGGGGAACACAGATACGCAGTATTTT. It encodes CASSQGNTDTQYF.

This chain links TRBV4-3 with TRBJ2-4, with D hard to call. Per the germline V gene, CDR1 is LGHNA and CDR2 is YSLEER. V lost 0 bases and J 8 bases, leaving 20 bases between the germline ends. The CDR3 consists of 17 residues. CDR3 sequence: CASSQEIVYGQAYIQYF. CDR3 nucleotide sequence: TGCGCCAGCAGCCAAGAAATTGTTTATGGGCAAGCGTACATTCAGTACTTC.

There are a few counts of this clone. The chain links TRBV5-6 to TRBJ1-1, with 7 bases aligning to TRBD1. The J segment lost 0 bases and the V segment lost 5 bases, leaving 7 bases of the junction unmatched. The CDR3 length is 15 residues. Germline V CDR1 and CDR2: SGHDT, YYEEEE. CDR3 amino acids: CASSGTAYLNTEAFF. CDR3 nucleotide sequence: TGTGCCAGCAGTGGGACAGCTTACCTGAACACTGAAGCTTTCTTT.

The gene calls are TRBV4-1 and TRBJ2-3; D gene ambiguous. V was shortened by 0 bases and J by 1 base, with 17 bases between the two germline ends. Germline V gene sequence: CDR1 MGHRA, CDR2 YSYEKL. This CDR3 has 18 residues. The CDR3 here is CASSQDKQTLSRTDTQYF. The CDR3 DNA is TGCGCCAGCAGCCAAGATAAACAGACTTTAAGTCGCACAGATACGCAGTATTTT.

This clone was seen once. In DNA form, the CDR3 reads TGTGCCAGCAGCCAGAATGGCTATGGCTACACCTTC. Its protein product is CASSQNGYGYTF. V gene TRBV5-4 combines with J gene TRBJ1-2; D remains ambiguous. This CDR3 contains 12 residues. The germline gives CDR1 SGHNT, CDR2 YYREEE (reference sequence). V was pared by 4 bases and J by 4 bases, with 8 bases between. Using reference TRBV5-4 and TRBJ1-2 for the parts outside the CDR3, the full variable domain is ETGVTQSPTHLIKTRGQQVTLRCSSQSGHNTVSWYQQALGQGPQFIFQYYREEENGRGNFPPRFSGLQFPNYSSELNVNALELDDSALYLCASSQNGYGYTFGSGTRLTVV.

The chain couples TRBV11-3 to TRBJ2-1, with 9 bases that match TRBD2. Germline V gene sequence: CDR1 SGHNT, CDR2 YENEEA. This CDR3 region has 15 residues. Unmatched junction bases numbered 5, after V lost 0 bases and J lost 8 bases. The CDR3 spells CASSLEGKRGDEQFF. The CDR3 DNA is TGTGCCAGCAGCTTAGAGGGAAAGCGGGGGGATGAGCAGTTCTTC.

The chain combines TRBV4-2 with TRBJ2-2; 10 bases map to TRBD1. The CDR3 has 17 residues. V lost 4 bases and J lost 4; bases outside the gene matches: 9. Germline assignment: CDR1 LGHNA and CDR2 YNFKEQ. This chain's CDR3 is CASSPSGQGLGTGELFF. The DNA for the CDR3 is TGTGCCAGCAGCCCCTCGGGACAGGGGCTTGGCACCGGGGAGCTGTTTTTT.

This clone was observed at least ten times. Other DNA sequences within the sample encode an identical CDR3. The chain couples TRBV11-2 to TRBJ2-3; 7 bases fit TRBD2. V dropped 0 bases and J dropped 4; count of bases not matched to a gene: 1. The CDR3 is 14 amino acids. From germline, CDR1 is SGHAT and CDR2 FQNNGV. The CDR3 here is CASSLEGLADTQYF. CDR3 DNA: TGTGCCAGCAGCTTAGAAGGACTAGCAGATACGCAGTATTTT.

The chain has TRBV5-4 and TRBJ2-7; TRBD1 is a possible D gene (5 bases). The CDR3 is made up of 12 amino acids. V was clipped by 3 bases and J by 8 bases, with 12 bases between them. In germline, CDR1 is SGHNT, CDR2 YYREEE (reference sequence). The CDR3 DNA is TGTGCCAGCAGCTATCAGGGTGACAAGCAGTACTTC. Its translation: CASSYQGDKQYF.

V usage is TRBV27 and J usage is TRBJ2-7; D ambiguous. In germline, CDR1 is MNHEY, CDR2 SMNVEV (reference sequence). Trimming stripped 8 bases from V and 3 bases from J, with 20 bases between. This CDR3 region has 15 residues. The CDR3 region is CASRTRPAAGYEQYF. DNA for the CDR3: TGTGCCAGCCGCACCCGTCCGGCCGCAGGCTACGAGCAGTACTTC.

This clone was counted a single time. The CDR3 nucleotides are TGTGCCGGACGTCGCGGGGGCGCAGATACGCAGTATTTT. It encodes CAGRRGGADTQYF. This sequence joins TRBV30 and TRBJ2-3, with D perhaps matching TRBD2 (7 bases). Germline V CDR1 and CDR2: GTSNPN, SVGIG (reference sequence). This CDR3 is built from 13 residues. Between the trimmed V and J ends, which lost 8 bases and 4 bases, there was a span of 16 bases.

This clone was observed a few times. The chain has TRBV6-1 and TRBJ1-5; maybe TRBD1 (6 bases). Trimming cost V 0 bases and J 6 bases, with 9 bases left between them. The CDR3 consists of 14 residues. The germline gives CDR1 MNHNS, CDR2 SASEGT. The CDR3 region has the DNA TGTGCCAGCAGTGAAGCTCTCAGGGGTCAGCCCCAGCATTTT. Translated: CASSEALRGQPQHF.

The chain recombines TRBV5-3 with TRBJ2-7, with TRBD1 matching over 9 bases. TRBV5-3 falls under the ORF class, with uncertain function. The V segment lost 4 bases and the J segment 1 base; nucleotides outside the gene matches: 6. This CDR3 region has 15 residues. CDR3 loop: CARSPRDRESYEQYF. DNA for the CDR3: TGTGCCAGAAGCCCACGGGACAGGGAGTCCTACGAGCAGTACTTC.

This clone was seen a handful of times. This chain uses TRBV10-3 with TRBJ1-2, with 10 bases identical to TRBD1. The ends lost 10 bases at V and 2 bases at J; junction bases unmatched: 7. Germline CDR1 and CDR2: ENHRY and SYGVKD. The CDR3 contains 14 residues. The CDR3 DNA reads TGTGCCACCGTCCCGGGACAGGGGAACTATGGCTACACCTTC. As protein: CATVPGQGNYGYTF.

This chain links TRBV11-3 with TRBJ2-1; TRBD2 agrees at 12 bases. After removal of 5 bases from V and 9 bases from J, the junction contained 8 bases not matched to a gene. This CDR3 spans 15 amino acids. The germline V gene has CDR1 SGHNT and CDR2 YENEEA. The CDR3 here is CASSLRTSGAGEQFF. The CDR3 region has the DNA TGTGCCAGCAGCCTTAGGACTAGCGGGGCCGGTGAGCAGTTCTTC.

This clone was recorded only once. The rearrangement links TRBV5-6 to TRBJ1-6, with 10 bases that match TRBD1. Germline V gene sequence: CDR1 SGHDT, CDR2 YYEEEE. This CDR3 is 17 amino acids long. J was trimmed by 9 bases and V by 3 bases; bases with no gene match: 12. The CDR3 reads CASSSGTGDVKGSPLHF. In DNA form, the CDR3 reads TGTGCCAGCAGCTCCGGGACAGGGGACGTAAAAGGTTCACCCCTCCACTTT.

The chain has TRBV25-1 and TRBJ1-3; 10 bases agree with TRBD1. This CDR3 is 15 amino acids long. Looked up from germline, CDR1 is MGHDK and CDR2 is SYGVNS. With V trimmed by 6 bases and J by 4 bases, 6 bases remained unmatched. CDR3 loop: CASRAGGQGGNTIYF. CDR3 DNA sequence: TGTGCCAGCAGGGCCGGGGGACAGGGGGGAAACACCATATATTTT.

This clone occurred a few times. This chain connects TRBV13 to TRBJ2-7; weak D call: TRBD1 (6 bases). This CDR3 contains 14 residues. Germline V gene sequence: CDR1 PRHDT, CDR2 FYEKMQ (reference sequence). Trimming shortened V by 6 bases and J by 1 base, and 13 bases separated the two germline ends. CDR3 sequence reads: CASRRHRESYEQYF. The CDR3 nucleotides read TGTGCCAGCAGAAGGCACAGGGAATCCTACGAGCAGTACTTC.